These T cell receptor beta chains were read from a single sample in a study of yellow fever vaccine responses in identical twins. TCRdb processed the RT-PCR reads anew with MiXCR; each CDR3 protein has one entry. The sample has 20,000 to 25,000 distinct CDR3 sequences; more than 60% are singletons. Sequences were derived from T cells from blood (PBMCs), unsorted or a sorted subset (not recorded which), sampled before or after yellow fever vaccination (not recorded which). The source is a woman between 18 and 29 years old who received the yellow fever vaccine. Each CDR3 is given with its conserved first and last residue. A D gene is named only where the DNA matches it firmly. Clone sizes are given selectively: once, few, many, or a class where the clone is expanded.

TRBJ1-1,.,.,TRBV18,CASSPPRANTEAFF,TGTGCCAGCTCACCTCCCAGGGCAAACACTGAAGCTTTCTTT
TRBJ2-2,TRBD2,.,TRBV19,CASSPTSGSWTGELFF,TGTGCCAGTAGCCCGACTAGCGGGAGTTGGACCGGGGAGCTGTTTTTT
TRBJ1-3,.,.,TRBV2,CASSPQSNSGNTIYF,TGTGCCAGCAGTCCTCAGTCCAACTCTGGAAACACCATATATTTT
TRBJ1-2,.,.,TRBV4-2,CASSQEVLYGYTF,TGTGCCAGCAGCCAAGAGGTGCTCTATGGCTACACCTTC
TRBJ1-4,.,.,TRBV5-4,CASSLPDSEKLFF,TGTGCCAGCAGCTTACCCGACAGTGAAAAACTGTTTTTT
TRBJ2-7,.,.,TRBV12-3/TRBV12-4,CASSLGLAPDYEQYF,TGTGCCAGCAGTTTAGGTCTAGCGCCAGACTACGAGCAGTACTTC
TRBJ1-1,.,once,TRBV4-1,CASSRPNTEAFF,TGCGCCAGCAGCCGGCCCAACACTGAAGCTTTCTTT
TRBJ2-5,.,.,TRBV20-1,CSARRDPQETQYF,TGCAGTGCTAGGCGGGATCCCCAAGAGACCCAGTACTTC
TRBJ1-2,.,.,TRBV10-3,CAISESSSYGYTF,TGTGCCATCAGTGAGTCGTCGAGTTATGGCTACACCTTC
TRBJ1-1,.,.,TRBV20-1,CSAVWVDTEAFF,TGCAGTGCCGTTTGGGTTGACACTGAAGCTTTCTTT
TRBJ1-2,TRBD1,.,TRBV6-1,CASSESTGGNYGYTF,TGTGCCAGCAGTGAATCTACAGGGGGAAACTATGGCTACACCTTC
TRBJ2-1,.,.,TRBV7-9,CASSLGARSYNEQFF,TGTGCCAGCAGCTTAGGGGCGCGTTCCTACAATGAGCAGTTCTTC
TRBJ2-1,TRBD2,.,TRBV23-1,CASSQHRAGSSYNEQFF,TGCGCCAGCAGTCAACACCGAGCGGGAAGCTCCTACAATGAGCAGTTCTTC
TRBJ2-7,.,.,TRBV11-1,CASSLGGASYEQYF,TGTGCCAGCAGCTTAGGTGGGGCCTCCTACGAGCAGTACTTC
TRBJ1-6,.,few,TRBV11-1,CASSAGRESRSLHF,TGTGCCAGCAGCGCGGGTAGAGAGTCGAGGTCCCTCCACTTT
TRBJ1-4,TRBD1,.,TRBV5-1,CASRTGGVGEKLFF,TGCGCCAGCAGGACAGGGGGCGTCGGTGAAAAACTGTTTTTT
TRBJ2-7,.,.,TRBV6-1,CASSTITDSYEQYF,TGTGCCAGCAGTACAATCACGGACAGCTACGAGCAGTACTTC
TRBJ2-3,.,.,TRBV2,CASSEVVSRTRTDTQYF,TGTGCCAGCAGTGAAGTAGTCTCGCGGACCCGCACAGATACGCAGTATTTT
TRBJ2-2,.,.,TRBV4-1,CASRPLEGHRNTGELFF,TGCGCCAGCAGACCCCTTGAGGGACACCGGAACACCGGGGAGCTGTTTTTT
TRBJ2-1,TRBD2,.,TRBV4-2,CASSTSSGKVNEQFF,TGTGCCAGCAGCACGTCTAGCGGGAAGGTCAATGAGCAGTTCTTC
TRBJ1-2,TRBD1,.,TRBV6-5,CASSYRQGSGYTF,TGTGCCAGCAGTTACCGACAGGGTTCCGGCTACACCTTC
TRBJ2-5,TRBD1,.,TRBV29-1,CSVSNRGQRQETQYF,TGCAGCGTATCTAACAGGGGCCAGAGACAAGAGACCCAGTACTTC
TRBJ2-5,.,.,TRBV11-3,CASSLGNRVETQYF,TGTGCCAGCAGCTTGGGAAACAGGGTGGAGACCCAGTACTTC
TRBJ2-7,.,.,TRBV11-1,CASSSGSIRPEEQYF,TGTGCCAGCAGCTCCGGGTCCATTCGACCGGAAGAGCAGTACTTC
TRBJ2-6,.,.,TRBV29-1,CSVGRGTGANVLTF,TGCAGCGTTGGGAGGGGCACTGGGGCCAACGTCCTGACTTTC
TRBJ2-1,.,.,TRBV11-1,CASRAMNEQFF,TGTGCCAGCAGAGCGATGAATGAGCAGTTCTTC
TRBJ2-7,.,few,TRBV2,CASRRQESSYEQYF,TGTGCCAGCAGGAGACAGGAGAGCTCCTACGAGCAGTACTTC
TRBJ1-1,.,.,TRBV29-1,CSVEDSSPGGHTEAFF,TGCAGCGTTGAAGATTCCTCTCCGGGTGGGCACACTGAAGCTTTCTTT
TRBJ2-7,TRBD2,.,TRBV10-3,CATVRLAGEAYEQYF,TGTGCCACGGTTCGACTAGCGGGAGAAGCCTACGAGCAGTACTTC
TRBJ2-3,.,few,TRBV10-1,CASSEGWGAADTQYF,TGCGCCAGCAGTGAAGGATGGGGGGCCGCAGATACGCAGTATTTT
TRBJ1-5,.,.,TRBV23-1,CASSQSEGLGNQPQHF,TGCGCCAGCAGTCAATCGGAAGGGCTCGGCAATCAGCCCCAGCATTTT
TRBJ2-7,TRBD2,.,TRBV27,CASSPDNLAGGTYEQYF,TGTGCCAGCAGTCCTGACAACCTAGCGGGAGGAACCTACGAGCAGTACTTC
TRBJ2-3,.,few,TRBV29-1,CSVDSRDSTDTQYF,TGCAGCGTTGATTCGCGGGATAGCACAGATACGCAGTATTTT
TRBJ1-3,.,.,TRBV15,CATRGDLSGNTIYF,TGTGCCACCAGGGGGGACCTCTCTGGAAACACCATATATTTT
TRBJ2-3,.,few,TRBV18,CASAPERKTDTQYF,TGTGCCAGCGCCCCGGAACGGAAAACAGATACGCAGTATTTT
TRBJ1-4,.,once,TRBV20-1,CSAPPGGEANEKLFF,TGCAGTGCCCCACCGGGGGGCGAGGCTAATGAAAAACTGTTTTTT
TRBJ2-1,TRBD1,.,TRBV15,CATSPLDRGYNEQFF,TGTGCCACCAGCCCGCTGGACAGGGGATACAATGAGCAGTTCTTC
TRBJ2-5,TRBD2,.,TRBV3-1,CASSPRTSGGLETQYF,TGTGCCAGCAGCCCACGGACTAGCGGGGGGCTCGAGACCCAGTACTTC
TRBJ1-2,.,.,TRBV11-1,CASSYPTDADTF,TGTGCCAGCAGCTACCCGACGGACGCGGACACCTTC
TRBJ2-1,TRBD2,.,TRBV10-1,CASSSGEAYNEQFF,TGCGCCAGTTCTAGCGGGGAAGCCTACAATGAGCAGTTCTTC
TRBJ2-5,.,.,TRBV12-3/TRBV12-4,CASSTFGETQYF,TGTGCCAGCAGCACCTTCGGGGAGACCCAGTACTTC
TRBJ1-5,.,.,TRBV27,CASSSVLPYSNQPQHF,TGTGCCAGCAGTTCCGTCCTCCCTTATAGCAATCAGCCCCAGCATTTT
TRBJ2-5,.,.,TRBV11-2,CASSLQGEETQYF,TGTGCCAGCAGCTTACAGGGAGAAGAGACCCAGTACTTC
TRBJ1-1,TRBD1,.,TRBV29-1,CSVEDQGEEAFF,TGCAGCGTTGAAGATCAGGGGGAGGAAGCTTTCTTT
TRBJ1-1,.,few,TRBV18,CASSQRDATEAFF,TGTGCCAGCTCACAACGGGACGCCACTGAAGCTTTCTTT
TRBJ1-2,.,.,TRBV6-5,CASSSPRQVRTSNYGYTF,TGTGCCAGCAGTTCCCCGCGTCAAGTTCGAACCTCTAACTATGGCTACACCTTC
TRBJ1-3,.,.,TRBV28,CASSLRVVGNTIYF,TGTGCCAGCAGTTTACGGGTCGTAGGAAACACCATATATTTT
TRBJ2-1,TRBD2,.,TRBV29-1,CSAKKGLAGGTGEQFF,TGCAGCGCTAAGAAAGGACTAGCGGGAGGGACGGGTGAGCAGTTCTTC
TRBJ1-3,.,.,TRBV7-9,CASSPGSSGNTIYF,TGTGCCAGCAGCCCCGGCAGCTCTGGAAACACCATATATTTT
TRBJ1-2,.,.,TRBV4-2,CASSQGQQLNYGYTF,TGTGCCAGCAGCCAAGGACAGCAACTTAACTATGGCTACACCTTC
TRBJ2-7,.,.,TRBV12-3/TRBV12-4,CASSFMDEQYF,TGTGCCAGCAGTTTCATGGACGAGCAGTACTTC
TRBJ1-1,TRBD1,.,TRBV2,CASSLTGPNTEAFF,TGTGCCAGCAGCTTGACAGGGCCGAACACTGAAGCTTTCTTT
TRBJ1-2,.,once,TRBV15,CATSRESGYTF,TGTGCCACCAGCAGAGAGAGTGGCTACACCTTC
TRBJ2-1,.,.,TRBV18,CASSPGSSYNEQFF,TGTGCCAGCTCACCAGGGAGCTCCTACAATGAGCAGTTCTTC
TRBJ2-4,TRBD1,.,TRBV9,CASSGQGNIQYF,TGTGCCAGCAGCGGACAGGGGAACATTCAGTACTTC
TRBJ2-5,.,few,TRBV5-1,CASSLVWLETQYF,TGCGCCAGCAGCTTGGTTTGGTTAGAGACCCAGTACTTC
TRBJ2-1,TRBD1,.,TRBV5-6,CASSFGTGYNEQFF,TGTGCCAGCAGCTTTGGGACAGGGTACAATGAGCAGTTCTTC
TRBJ2-3,.,once,TRBV7-3,CASSPTASTDTQYF,TGTGCCAGCAGCCCAACGGCATCCACAGATACGCAGTATTTT
TRBJ2-5,TRBD2,.,TRBV28,CASSSPSGRLQETQYF,TGTGCCAGCAGTTCCCCTAGCGGGAGGTTGCAAGAGACCCAGTACTTC